One T cell receptor (beta chain) is described in this entry. Antigen: not known. The V and J ends lost 0 bases and 2 bases, in that order; junction bases with no gene match: 2. CDR1 MNHEY and CDR2 SMNVEV come from the germline V gene (reference sequence). There are 15 residues in the CDR3. The record originates from a study of a mutant IDH1 vaccine in newly diagnosed glioma. Study details: Patients received vaccination from 4-6 weeks after radiotherapy alone, or with temozolomide cycles.

Time point denoted: week 5, during vaccination. Every vaccination contained 300 ug of the mutant IDH1 20-mer peptide and was paired with topical imiquimod. Using immunoSEQ multiplex PCR, the repertoire was profiled, and TCRdb retains in-frame clones only, with some absent. The sample consists of 30,000 to 40,000 clones, about three fifths of them appearing once. The V call is TRBV27, the J call TRBJ2-7; TRBD1 aligns across 9 bases. This specimen was PBMCs, taken from a glioma patient whose treatment included an IDH1 peptide vaccine. The TCR originated in a woman between 18 and 29 years old with glioma. CDR3 DNA: TGTGCCAGCAGTTTATCTAGGACAGGGGCCTACGAGCAGTACTTC. It yields the protein CASSLSRTGAYEQYF.